This is a list of T cell receptor beta chains from one sample in a study of beta chain features in type 1 diabetes. Using immunoSEQ multiplex PCR, the repertoire was profiled, and TCRdb retains in-frame clones only, with some absent. The profile shows about 250,000 clones, 11% to 15% of them singletons. What was sequenced was naive CD4+ T cells from blood. The receptors shown here come from a woman aged 40 to 50 in good health. CDR3s include the opening cysteine and the closing phenylalanine or tryptophan. Fields, in order: D gene, V gene, clone size, J gene, CDR3 DNA, CDR3 protein. The D gene is left open where the match is weak. Some rows mark clone size as missing; the rest say once, few, many or name a class of expanded clone.

D: .
V: TRBV7-9
size: few
J: TRBJ2-7
DNA: TGTGCCAGCAGCTTGCCCCTGGGGGGAGTAGGGGACTACGAGCAGTACTTC
CDR3: CASSLPLGGVGDYEQYF

D: .
V: TRBV10-3
size: few
J: TRBJ1-5
DNA: TGTGCCATCAGTGCGGGTGGCAATCAGCCCCAGCATTTT
CDR3: CAISAGGNQPQHF

D: .
V: TRBV6-6
size: few
J: TRBJ2-1
DNA: TGTGCCAGCGATACAGGGAACGGCTACAATGAGCAGTTCTTC
CDR3: CASDTGNGYNEQFF

D: TRBD1
V: TRBV27
size: few
J: TRBJ1-1
DNA: TGTGCCAGCAGTTTTTTTCCCCCCGGACAGGGGATGAACACTGAAGCTTTCTTT
CDR3: CASSFFPPGQGMNTEAFF

D: .
V: TRBV7-6
size: few
J: TRBJ2-7
DNA: TGTGCCAGCAGCTTAGAAGGGACATTTTCCTACGAGCAGTACTTC
CDR3: CASSLEGTFSYEQYF

D: .
V: TRBV21-1
size: few
J: TRBJ2-2
DNA: TGTGCCAGCAGCAAAAGGACAGGGTTAGCCGGGGAGCTGTTTTTT
CDR3: CASSKRTGLAGELFF

D: .
V: TRBV7-8
size: .
J: TRBJ1-4
DNA: TGTGCCAGCAGCTTAAGGTCGTTACAGGGCGGGACTAATGAAAAACTGTTTTTT
CDR3: CASSLRSLQGGTNEKLFF

D: .
V: TRBV19
size: few
J: TRBJ1-1
DNA: TGTGCCAGTATTTCGAGGTGGAGAGGGTCCGACAGGTCGAACACTGAAGCTTTCTTT
CDR3: CASISRWRGSDRSNTEAFF

D: .
V: TRBV11-2
size: few
J: TRBJ2-3
DNA: TGTGCCAGCAGCTTAATAGGGGGACGAGGATGGACGCAGTATTTT
CDR3: CASSLIGGRGWTQYF

D: TRBD2
V: TRBV4-2
size: few
J: TRBJ2-2
DNA: TGTGCCAGCAGCCAAGAGTCGGGCGGGGGGCACACCGGGGAGCTGTTTTTT
CDR3: CASSQESGGGHTGELFF

D: .
V: TRBV5-1
size: few
J: TRBJ2-1
DNA: TGCGCCAGCAGCGTCCAGGGTACGAGTACGGACAATGAGCAGTTCTTC
CDR3: CASSVQGTSTDNEQFF

D: .
V: TRBV27
size: few
J: TRBJ1-2
DNA: TGTGCCAGCAGAACCCAGAATTCCTATGGCTACACCTTC
CDR3: CASRTQNSYGYTF

D: .
V: TRBV15
size: few
J: TRBJ1-3
DNA: TGTGCCACCAGCAGCTCCAGGGGTCCTAGTGACACCATATATTTT
CDR3: CATSSSRGPSDTIYF

D: .
V: TRBV2
size: few
J: TRBJ1-5
DNA: TGTGCCAGCACCAAAACAGGAGGGACGCCCCAGCATTTT
CDR3: CASTKTGGTPQHF

D: TRBD1
V: TRBV5-1
size: .
J: TRBJ1-4
DNA: TGCGCCAGCAGCTCGATGGGGACAGTCATTAATGAAAAACTGTTTTTT
CDR3: CASSSMGTVINEKLFF

D: TRBD2
V: TRBV7-2
size: .
J: TRBJ2-5
DNA: TGTGCCAGCAGGATACCCCATCGGGGGGGAGGGGAGACCCAGTACTTC
CDR3: CASRIPHRGGGETQYF

D: .
V: TRBV11-2
size: .
J: TRBJ2-7
DNA: TGTGCCAGCAGCTGGACAGCTGGTACCTACGAGCAGTACTTC
CDR3: CASSWTAGTYEQYF

D: .
V: TRBV5-1
size: .
J: TRBJ1-1
DNA: TGCGCCAGCAGCCCCTTTTGTGAAGCTTTCTTT
CDR3: CASSPFCEAFF

D: TRBD1
V: TRBV5-8
size: .
J: TRBJ1-1
DNA: TGTGCCAGCAGCCTCGGACAGGGTTTAGACACTGAAGCTTTCTTT
CDR3: CASSLGQGLDTEAFF

D: TRBD1
V: TRBV11-2
size: few
J: TRBJ2-7
DNA: TGTGCCAGCAGCCGGGCGCCGAAGGGGGCGGCTGCCTACGAGCAGTACTTC
CDR3: CASSRAPKGAAAYEQYF

D: TRBD1
V: TRBV27
size: .
J: TRBJ1-2
DNA: TGTGCCAGCAGTGCCGCGGGACAGGGTAACTATGGCTACACCTTC
CDR3: CASSAAGQGNYGYTF

D: TRBD1
V: TRBV29-1
size: few
J: TRBJ2-7
DNA: TGCAGCGACGTCCCTTTGGACAGGAACTCCTACGAGCAGTACTTC
CDR3: CSDVPLDRNSYEQYF

D: .
V: TRBV7-8
size: .
J: TRBJ2-1
DNA: TGTGCCAGCAGCTTCGACAGGAATGAGCAGTTCTTC
CDR3: CASSFDRNEQFF

D: TRBD1
V: TRBV5-1
size: few
J: TRBJ2-5
DNA: TGCGCCAGCAGCTTGGTACAGGGGGTAGAGACCCAGTACTTC
CDR3: CASSLVQGVETQYF

D: TRBD1
V: TRBV15
size: .
J: TRBJ2-6
DNA: TGTGCCACCAGCAAAGGGACAGGGGGCTCTGGGGCCAACGTCCTGACTTTC
CDR3: CATSKGTGGSGANVLTF

D: TRBD1
V: TRBV2
size: few
J: TRBJ1-6
DNA: TGTGCCAGCAGCTCCGACAGGGGAGGAAATTCACCCCTCCACTTT
CDR3: CASSSDRGGNSPLHF

D: .
V: TRBV6-5
size: .
J: TRBJ2-3
DNA: TGTGCCAGCAGTTACCTAGGGACAAGCACAGATACGCAGTATTTT
CDR3: CASSYLGTSTDTQYF

D: .
V: TRBV5-4
size: .
J: TRBJ2-3
DNA: TGTGCCAGCAGCCACCCCCAACTAGAAACGCAGTATTTT
CDR3: CASSHPQLETQYF

D: TRBD1
V: TRBV6-1
size: few
J: TRBJ2-7
DNA: TGTGCCCACAGAGGGGGGACAGGAACCTACGAGCAGTACTTC
CDR3: CAHRGGTGTYEQYF

D: TRBD2
V: TRBV7-6
size: .
J: TRBJ2-7
DNA: TGTGCCAGCAGCCCCCCGGGACTAGCGGGGGGGTTCAACTACGAGCAGTACTTC
CDR3: CASSPPGLAGGFNYEQYF

D: TRBD1
V: TRBV19
size: few
J: TRBJ1-2
DNA: TGTGCCAGTAGTCCACAGGGGGCGCCTTACGGCTACACCTTC
CDR3: CASSPQGAPYGYTF

D: TRBD1
V: TRBV19
size: .
J: TRBJ2-4
DNA: TGTGCCAGTAGTATAGATTGGGGACAGGGGGCATACATTCAGTACTTC
CDR3: CASSIDWGQGAYIQYF

D: TRBD2
V: TRBV14
size: .
J: TRBJ2-1
DNA: TGTGCCAGCAGCCAAGTTCGGGGACTAGCGGGGGGGCCGGGAGAGCAGTTCTTC
CDR3: CASSQVRGLAGGPGEQFF

D: TRBD2
V: TRBV7-2
size: .
J: TRBJ2-1
DNA: TGTGCCAGCAGCTTAGAGGGTGTGGGAGCGGGGAACAATGAGCAGTTCTTC
CDR3: CASSLEGVGAGNNEQFF

D: .
V: TRBV5-1
size: .
J: TRBJ2-7
DNA: TGCGCCAGCAGGTCCCGACAGGAAGCCTCCTACGAGCAGTACTTC
CDR3: CASRSRQEASYEQYF

D: TRBD2
V: TRBV29-1
size: .
J: TRBJ2-5
DNA: TGCAGCGTTGTTGTTGCTAGCGGGAGGTCAGAGACCCAGTACTTC
CDR3: CSVVVASGRSETQYF

D: .
V: TRBV9
size: .
J: TRBJ1-5
DNA: TGTGCCAGCAGCCCCACAGGGTTAGGGCCCCAGCATTTT
CDR3: CASSPTGLGPQHF

D: .
V: TRBV7-6
size: .
J: TRBJ2-7
DNA: TGTGCCAGCAGCTTAGTTCCAGGGAAATACGAGCAGTACTTC
CDR3: CASSLVPGKYEQYF

D: TRBD2
V: TRBV9
size: .
J: TRBJ2-3
DNA: TGTGCCAGCAGCGTAGATTTAAGCGGGGGGGCCGTAGATACGCAGTATTTT
CDR3: CASSVDLSGGAVDTQYF

D: TRBD1
V: TRBV6-4
size: few
J: TRBJ2-7
DNA: TGTGCCAGCAGTGTCGAGACAGGGATGGGCGAGCAGTACTTC
CDR3: CASSVETGMGEQYF

D: TRBD2
V: TRBV9
size: .
J: TRBJ2-2
DNA: TGTGCCAGCAGCGTAGGCGGGGGGGGCACCGGGGAGCTGTTTTTT
CDR3: CASSVGGGGTGELFF

D: TRBD2
V: TRBV4-1
size: few
J: TRBJ2-4
DNA: TGCGCCAGCAGTCCGGGACTAGCGGGGGGCCTTTCCAAAAACATTCAGTACTTC
CDR3: CASSPGLAGGLSKNIQYF

D: .
V: TRBV5-1
size: .
J: TRBJ2-7
DNA: TGCGCCAGCAGCTCCGGGACATATGGCTTCTACGAGCAGTACTTC
CDR3: CASSSGTYGFYEQYF

D: .
V: TRBV11-2
size: .
J: TRBJ2-7
DNA: TGTGCCAGCAGCTGGGAGTCGATTGTATACGAGCAGTACTTC
CDR3: CASSWESIVYEQYF

D: TRBD1
V: TRBV7-9
size: .
J: TRBJ1-5
DNA: TGTGCCAGCAGCTTACAGGGGGCTCAGCCCCAGCATTTT
CDR3: CASSLQGAQPQHF